This T cell receptor (beta chain) was identified during a study of Ad26.COV2.S vaccination and SARS-CoV-2 variants. Background on the study: Ad26.COV2.S shots went into the muscle once or twice, 56 days apart. Study results and caveats: Spike-specific TCR breadth in vaccine recipients exceeded that seen in placebo recipients.

The treatment denotes: some 20 received Ad26.COV2.S at low or high dose, single or two shots; 5 received placebo; per-sample allocation not given. Sampling took place 63 days after the first vaccine or placebo injection. The germline gives CDR1 LGHDT, CDR2 YNNKEL (reference sequence). Trimming removed 1 base from V and 5 bases from J, with 5 bases in between. The CDR3 runs to 12 residues. Sequencing used immunoSEQ multiplex PCR; TCRdb keeps in-frame clones, though not all of them. Among some 290,000 clones listed, about 86% were seen once. This clone was seen at least ten times. Antigen unknown. Within the sample, other DNA sequences also encode this same CDR3.

The chain links TRBV3-1 (or the pseudogene TRBV3-2) to TRBJ1-2, with unresolved D. The clonotype comes from a person aged 18 to 59 who received the Ad26.COV2.S COVID-19 vaccine or a placebo. The sequences come from peripheral blood, collected in a trial of Ad26.COV2.S vaccine versus placebo. The CDR3: CASSQVGYGYTF. CDR3 nucleotide sequence: TGTGCCAGCAGCCAAGTGGGATATGGCTACACCTTC.